Below, 20 T cell receptor beta chains from the same sample are listed, as sequenced in a study of blood T cell repertoires in COVID-19. TCRdb's table, derived via immunoSEQ multiplex PCR, lists solely in-frame clones and lacks some. Of about 140,000 clones listed, around three quarters are singletons. Sequences were obtained from peripheral blood. These receptors originate from a man aged 50 or older with acute or convalescent COVID-19.

The chain recombines TRBV4-1 with TRBJ2-7; 7 nucleotides align to TRBD1. This CDR3 region has 15 residues. From germline, CDR1 is MGHRA and CDR2 YSYEKL. The ends lost 1 base at V and 6 bases at J; junction bases unmatched: 9. The CDR3: CASSQGGTAFSEQYF. The DNA of the CDR3 is TGCGCCAGCAGCCAAGGAGGGACAGCCTTTAGCGAGCAGTACTTC.

The chain uses TRBV2 and TRBJ1-1, with 8 bases fitting TRBD1. The germline V gene has CDR1 SNHLY and CDR2 FYNNEI. V lost 0 bases and J lost 1; bases outside the gene matches: 7. This CDR3 is built from 17 residues. DNA of the CDR3: TGTGCCAGCAGTGAAGCGGTGACAGGGGCGGCGAACACTGAAGCTTTCTTT. Translated: CASSEAVTGAANTEAFF.

This clone showed up just a few times. V is TRBV30 and J is TRBJ1-1, with 7 nucleotides matching TRBD1. Germline V gene data show CDR1 as GTSNPN and CDR2 as SVGIG (reference sequence). There are 14 residues in the CDR3. V lost 6 bases and J lost 3; bases outside the gene matches: 10. The CDR3 DNA sequence: TGTGCCTGTTATCCGACAGGGCATTACACTGAAGCTTTCTTT. Amino acids: CACYPTGHYTEAFF.

CDR3 residues: CASSGGQAAYEQYF. The CDR3 nucleotides read TGTGCCAGCAGCGGCGGACAGGCGGCCTACGAGCAGTACTTC. The chain joins TRBV3-1 (or the pseudogene TRBV3-2) to TRBJ2-7; 7 nucleotides agree with TRBD1. Germline V gene data show CDR1 as LGHDT and CDR2 as YNNKEL (reference sequence). This CDR3 has 14 amino acids. The ends lost 5 bases at V and 2 bases at J; junction bases unmatched: 6.

The V and J genes are TRBV14 and TRBJ1-1; 7 bases fit TRBD1. V shed 0 bases, J shed 7 bases, and the junction held 14 bases outside the gene matches. Germline loops: CDR1 SGHDN, CDR2 FVKESK. The CDR3 spans 17 residues. CDR3 amino acids: CASSQEKLRQGVNEAFF. The CDR3, as DNA: TGTGCCAGCAGCCAAGAAAAGTTGCGTCAGGGGGTTAATGAAGCTTTCTTT.

The CDR3 region is CASRKQGGFTEAFF. The CDR3 bases are TGTGCCAGCAGGAAACAGGGGGGGTTCACTGAAGCTTTCTTT. The V gene is TRBV27, the J gene TRBJ1-1, with TRBD1 matching 8 bases. Germline CDR1 MNHEY, CDR2 SMNVEV (reference sequence). V lost 6 bases to trimming and J lost 4 bases; unmatched junction nucleotides: 7. This CDR3 is built from 14 residues.

The J gene is TRBJ1-3, the V gene TRBV7-8, with D possibly being TRBD1 (5 bases). The CDR3 has 16 residues. Germline V gene lookup returns CDR1 SGHVS and CDR2 FQNEAQ. V was trimmed by 7 bases and J by 0 bases, leaving 16 bases between them. The CDR3 DNA follows: TGTGCCAGCACCCACTCGGGGGGTAGCTCTGGAAACACCATATATTTT. Translated, it gives CASTHSGGSSGNTIYF.

This clone was counted between two and nine times. This rearrangement joins TRBV6-5 to TRBJ2-7; TRBD1 aligns across 7 bases. Germline V CDR1 and CDR2: MNHEY, SVGAGI. The CDR3 extends over 12 amino acids. V shed 7 bases, J shed 6 bases, and the junction held 6 bases outside the gene matches. Here the CDR3 reads CASTTTGSEQYF. In DNA, the CDR3 is TGTGCCAGCACCACGACAGGGTCCGAGCAGTACTTC.

The chain uses TRBV5-4 and TRBJ1-2; the D gene is possibly TRBD1 (5 bases). This CDR3 contains 17 residues. The ends were cut back, 0 bases at V and 0 bases at J, with 15 bases in the middle. Per the germline V gene, CDR1 is SGHNT and CDR2 is YYREEE (reference sequence). CDR3 protein: CASSLGGRRTSNYGYTF. The CDR3 nucleotides read TGTGCCAGCAGCTTGGGGGGCCGCCGGACCTCTAACTATGGCTACACCTTC.

The chain links TRBV6-5 to TRBJ2-3; D may be TRBD2 (7 bases). From germline, CDR1 is MNHEY and CDR2 SVGAGI. The CDR3 contains 14 residues. The ends were cut back, 2 bases at V and 6 bases at J, with 12 bases in the middle. CDR3 in DNA: TGTGCCAGCAGTTACGGGGGGGGGCCCGATACGCAGTATTTT. Its translation is CASSYGGGPDTQYF.

The chain uses TRBV20-1 and TRBJ1-1; D gene ambiguous. The CDR3 is 10 residues long. The germline gives CDR1 DFQATT, CDR2 SNEGSKA (reference sequence). Between the trimmed V and J ends, which lost 5 bases and 11 bases, there was a span of 12 bases. The CDR3 loop is CSAETSRAFF. The CDR3 region has the DNA TGCAGTGCTGAGACAAGCAGGGCTTTCTTT.

The V call is TRBV13, the J call TRBJ1-2; no reliable D call. The CDR3 consists of 14 residues. V was clipped by 6 bases and J by 2 bases, with 13 bases between them. Germline CDR1 reads PRHDT; CDR2 reads FYEKMQ (reference sequence). The CDR3 sequence: CASSFATENYGYTF. For the CDR3, the DNA is TGTGCCAGCAGTTTCGCCACAGAAAACTATGGCTACACCTTC.

The chain is built from TRBV11-2 and TRBJ2-7; possibly TRBD2 for D (7 bases). The V end was cut by 5 bases, the J end by 2 bases, with 13 bases between. The germline V gene has CDR1 SGHAT and CDR2 FQNNGV. The CDR3 consists of 14 residues. The CDR3 is CASSRGATTYEQYF. CDR3 bases: TGTGCCAGCAGCCGGGGGGCTACGACCTACGAGCAGTACTTC.

The V call is TRBV28, the J call TRBJ2-1; 10 bases fit TRBD2. The CDR3 totals 16 residues. With V trimmed by 7 bases and J by 2 bases, 8 bases remained unmatched. CDR1 is MDHEN, CDR2 SYDVKM, per germline. CDR3 amino acids: CASIDSGGLTYNEQFF. The CDR3 DNA is TGTGCCAGCATTGATAGCGGGGGGCTAACCTACAATGAGCAGTTCTTC. Full variable domain (missing parts from reference TRBV28 and TRBJ2-1): DVKVTQSSRYLVKRTGEKVFLECVQDMDHENMFWYRQDPGLGLRLIYFSYDVKMKEKGDIPEGYSVSREKKERFSLILESASTNQTSMYLCASIDSGGLTYNEQFFGPGTRLTVL.

This clone was observed a handful of times. J is TRBJ2-7 and V is TRBV7-3; 13 bases match TRBD2. V lost 5 bases to trimming and J lost 2 bases; unmatched junction nucleotides: 3. Germline V gene sequence: CDR1 SGHTA, CDR2 FQGTGA. The CDR3 has 15 amino acids. For the CDR3, the DNA is TGTGCCAGCAGCCGCACTAGCGGGGGGGCCTACGAGCAGTACTTC. Encoded protein: CASSRTSGGAYEQYF. Together with reference TRBV7-3 and TRBJ2-7, the CDR3 gives the full variable domain: GAGVSQTPSNKVTEKGKYVELRCDPISGHTALYWYRQSLGQGPEFLIYFQGTGAADDSGLPNDRFFAVRPEGSVSTLKIQRTERGDSAVYLCASSRTSGGAYEQYFGPGTRLTVT.

The chain joins TRBV14 to TRBJ1-3; 8 bases line up with TRBD1. Germline CDR1 and CDR2: SGHDN and FVKESK. The CDR3 spans 15 residues. The trim removed 6 bases at V and 0 bases at J, leaving 4 bases unmatched. The CDR3 coding sequence is TGTGCCAGCAGTTTCACAGGGGGCTCTGGAAACACCATATATTTT. This translates into CASSFTGGSGNTIYF.

Points on this clone: This same CDR3 is encoded by further DNA sequences in the sample. The chain couples TRBV18 to TRBJ2-1, with 8 bases that match TRBD2. The CDR3 has 16 residues. The germline V gene has CDR1 KGHSH and CDR2 LQKENI. V shed 3 bases, J shed 0 bases, and the junction held 4 bases outside the gene matches. As DNA, the CDR3 is TGTGCCAGCTCACCCCCGGGGGGGATCTCCTACAATGAGCAGTTCTTC. Its translation is CASSPPGGISYNEQFF.

This clone was picked up one time. The chain combines TRBV7-2 with TRBJ1-6; no reliable D call. CDR3 length: 14 residues. The V gene lost 2 bases and the J gene lost 9 bases, with 11 bases spanning the gap. Germline V lookup: CDR1 SGHTA, CDR2 FQGNSA. CDR3 amino acids: CASSLPGLGSPLHF. The CDR3 region has the DNA TGTGCCAGCAGCTTACCGGGATTGGGTTCACCCCTCCACTTT.

The chain recombines TRBV2 with TRBJ1-4; TRBD1 matches at 7 bases. V trimming: 4 bases; J trimming: 8 bases; junction bases outside the gene matches: 4. In germline, CDR1 is SNHLY, CDR2 FYNNEI. CDR3 length: 13 amino acids. The CDR3 is CASSGDRGEKLFF. In nucleotides, the CDR3 is TGTGCCAGCAGTGGGGACAGAGGGGAAAAACTGTTTTTT.

The chain links TRBV5-6 to TRBJ2-7, with 9 nucleotides matching TRBD1. The V gene's germline CDR1 is SGHDT and CDR2 YYEEEE. With 2 bases clipped from V and 5 bases from J, the junction kept 5 bases outside the gene matches. The CDR3 contains 14 residues. CDR3 DNA sequence: TGTGCCAGCAGCTTAAGACAGGGGGTGAACGAGCAGTACTTC. Amino acid sequence: CASSLRQGVNEQYF.